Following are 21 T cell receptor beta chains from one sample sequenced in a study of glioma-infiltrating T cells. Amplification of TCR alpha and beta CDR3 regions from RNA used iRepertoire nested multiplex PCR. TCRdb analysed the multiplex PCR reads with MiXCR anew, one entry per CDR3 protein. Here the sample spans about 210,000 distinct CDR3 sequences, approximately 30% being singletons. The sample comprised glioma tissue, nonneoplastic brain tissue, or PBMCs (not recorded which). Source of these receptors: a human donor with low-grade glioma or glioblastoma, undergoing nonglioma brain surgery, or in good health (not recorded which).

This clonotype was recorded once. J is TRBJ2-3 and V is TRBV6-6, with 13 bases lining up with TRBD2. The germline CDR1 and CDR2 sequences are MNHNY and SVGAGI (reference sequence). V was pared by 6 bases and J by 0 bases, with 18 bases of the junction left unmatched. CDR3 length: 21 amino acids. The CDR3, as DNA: TGTGCCAGCAGCGCAAGCACGACGTGGACTAGCGGGAGTACTAGCACAGATACGCAGTATTTT. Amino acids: CASSASTTWTSGSTSTDTQYF.

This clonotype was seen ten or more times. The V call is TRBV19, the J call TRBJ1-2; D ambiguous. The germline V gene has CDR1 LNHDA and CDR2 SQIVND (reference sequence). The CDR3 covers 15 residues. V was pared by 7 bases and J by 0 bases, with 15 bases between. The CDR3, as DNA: TGTGCCAGTATCCCCGTCGTAGGATCTAACTATGGCTACACCTTC. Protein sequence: CASIPVVGSNYGYTF.

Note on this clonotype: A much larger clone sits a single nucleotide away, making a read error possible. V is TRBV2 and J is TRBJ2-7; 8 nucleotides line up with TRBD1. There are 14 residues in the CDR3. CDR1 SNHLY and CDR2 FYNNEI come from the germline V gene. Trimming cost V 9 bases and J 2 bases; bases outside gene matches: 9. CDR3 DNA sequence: TGTGCCAGTGAATCCGGGACAGGTCCCTACGAGCAGTACTTC. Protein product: CASESGTGPYEQYF.

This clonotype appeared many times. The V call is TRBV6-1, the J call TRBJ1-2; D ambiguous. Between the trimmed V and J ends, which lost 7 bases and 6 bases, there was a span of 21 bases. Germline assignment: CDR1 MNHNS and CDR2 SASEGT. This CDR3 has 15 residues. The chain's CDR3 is CASIHPQKPKDGYTF. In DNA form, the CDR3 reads TGTGCCAGCATTCACCCCCAGAAGCCGAAGGATGGCTACACCTTC.

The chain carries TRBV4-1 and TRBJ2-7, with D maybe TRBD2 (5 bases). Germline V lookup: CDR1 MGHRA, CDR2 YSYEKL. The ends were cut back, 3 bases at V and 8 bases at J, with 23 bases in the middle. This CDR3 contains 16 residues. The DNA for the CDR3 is TGCGCCAGCAGCCAGGTGGCAGACTATGAGAATATAAAGCAGTACTTC. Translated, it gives CASSQVADYENIKQYF.

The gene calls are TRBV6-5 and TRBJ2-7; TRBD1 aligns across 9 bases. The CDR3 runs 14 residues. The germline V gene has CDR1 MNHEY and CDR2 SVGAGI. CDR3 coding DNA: TGTGTTAGCAGTTTCGACAGGGGGAGCTACGAGCAGTACTTC. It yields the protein CVSSFDRGSYEQYF.

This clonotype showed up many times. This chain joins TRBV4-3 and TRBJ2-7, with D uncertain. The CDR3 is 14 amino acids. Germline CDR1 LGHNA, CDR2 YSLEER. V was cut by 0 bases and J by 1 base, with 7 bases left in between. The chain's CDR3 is CASSQDLQSYEQYF. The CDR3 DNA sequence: TGCGCCAGCAGCCAAGATCTGCAGTCCTACGAGCAGTACTTC.

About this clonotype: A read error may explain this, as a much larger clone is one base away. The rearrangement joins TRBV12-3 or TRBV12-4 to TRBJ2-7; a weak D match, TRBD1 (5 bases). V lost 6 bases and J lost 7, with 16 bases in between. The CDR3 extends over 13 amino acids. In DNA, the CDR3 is TGTGCCAGCAGCCTACCAGGGTCCCTTGAGCAGTACTTC. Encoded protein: CASSLPGSLEQYF.

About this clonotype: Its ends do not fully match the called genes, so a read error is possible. Written as DNA, the CDR3 is TGCGCCAGCAGCCACGGGACAGAGACATTCCAAGATACCCAGTACTTC. Its protein product is CASSHGTETFQDTQYF. The genes are TRBV4-1 and TRBJ2-5; 7 bases align to TRBD1. This CDR3 is built from 16 residues. Looked up from germline, CDR1 is MGHRA and CDR2 is YSYEKL.

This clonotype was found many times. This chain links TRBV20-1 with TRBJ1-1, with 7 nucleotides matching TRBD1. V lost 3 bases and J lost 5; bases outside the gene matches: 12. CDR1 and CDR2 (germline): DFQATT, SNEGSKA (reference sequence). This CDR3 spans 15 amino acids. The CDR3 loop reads CSARDIQGRGTEAFF. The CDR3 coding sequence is TGCAGTGCTAGGGACATACAGGGGCGAGGTACTGAAGCTTTCTTT.

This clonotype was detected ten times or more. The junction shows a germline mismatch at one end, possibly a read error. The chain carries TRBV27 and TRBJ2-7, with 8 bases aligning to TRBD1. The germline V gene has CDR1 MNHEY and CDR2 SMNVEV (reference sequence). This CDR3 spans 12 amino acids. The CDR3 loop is CASSLSTGELYF. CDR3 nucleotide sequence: TGTGCCAGCAGTTTATCGACAGGGGAGCTGTACTTC.

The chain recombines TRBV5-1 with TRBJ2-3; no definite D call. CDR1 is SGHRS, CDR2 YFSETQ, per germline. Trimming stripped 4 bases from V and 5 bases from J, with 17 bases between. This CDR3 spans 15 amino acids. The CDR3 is CASSPLDFVRDTQYF. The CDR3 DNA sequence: TGCGCCAGCAGCCCCCTAGATTTCGTAAGAGATACGCAGTATTTT.

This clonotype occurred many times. This CDR3 reads CASSHPWRGNGYTF. CDR3 DNA sequence: TGTGCCAGCAGCCACCCTTGGAGGGGCAATGGCTACACCTTC. The V and J genes are TRBV4-2 and TRBJ1-2, with TRBD1 as a possible D gene (5 bases). V gave up 3 bases and J gave up 6 bases, with 14 bases separating them. CDR3 size: 14 residues. Germline-derived CDR1 and CDR2 are LGHNA and YNFKEQ.

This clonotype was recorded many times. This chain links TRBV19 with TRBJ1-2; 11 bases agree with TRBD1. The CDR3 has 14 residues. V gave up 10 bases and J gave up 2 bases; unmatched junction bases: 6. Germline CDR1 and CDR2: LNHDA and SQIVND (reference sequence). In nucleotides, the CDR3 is TGTGCCACTAGGGGGACAGGGGGAAACTATGGCTACACCTTC. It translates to CATRGTGGNYGYTF.

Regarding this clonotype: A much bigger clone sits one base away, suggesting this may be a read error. The CDR3 DNA reads TGTGCCATTCGATCCAGGGGACGGGACACCGGGGAGCTGTTTTTT. Translating gives CAIRSRGRDTGELFF. The J gene is TRBJ2-2, the V gene TRBV2; D is perhaps TRBD1 (6 bases). Looked up from germline, CDR1 is SNHLY and CDR2 is FYNNEI. Trimming removed 10 bases at V and 3 bases at J, with 18 bases between. The CDR3 has 15 amino acids.

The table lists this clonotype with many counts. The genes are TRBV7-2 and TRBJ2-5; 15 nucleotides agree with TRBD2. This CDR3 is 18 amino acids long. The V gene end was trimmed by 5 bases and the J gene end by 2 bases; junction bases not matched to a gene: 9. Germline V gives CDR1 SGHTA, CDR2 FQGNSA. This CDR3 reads CASSTGTSGRLRQETQYF. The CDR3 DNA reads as TGTGCCAGCAGCACCGGGACTAGCGGGAGGCTGAGGCAAGAGACCCAGTACTTC. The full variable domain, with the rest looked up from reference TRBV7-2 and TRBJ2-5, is GAGVSQSPSNKVTEKGKDVELRCDPISGHTALYWYRQSLGQGLEFLIYFQGNSAPDKSGLPSDRFSAERTGGSVSTLTIQRTQQEDSAVYLCASSTGTSGRLRQETQYFGPGTRLLVL.

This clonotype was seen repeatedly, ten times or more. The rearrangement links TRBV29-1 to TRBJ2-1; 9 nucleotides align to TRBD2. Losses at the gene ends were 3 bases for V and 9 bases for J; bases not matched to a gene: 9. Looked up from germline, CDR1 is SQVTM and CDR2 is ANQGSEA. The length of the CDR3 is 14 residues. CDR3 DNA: TGCAGCGTTGATTTAGCGGGGGTGATCGGTGAGCAGTTCTTC. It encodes CSVDLAGVIGEQFF.

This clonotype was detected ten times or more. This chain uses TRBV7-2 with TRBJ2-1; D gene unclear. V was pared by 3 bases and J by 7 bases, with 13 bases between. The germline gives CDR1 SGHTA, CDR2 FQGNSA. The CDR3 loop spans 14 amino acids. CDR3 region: CASSFQRSTNEQFF. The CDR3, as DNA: TGTGCCAGCAGCTTTCAGCGATCTACGAATGAGCAGTTCTTC.

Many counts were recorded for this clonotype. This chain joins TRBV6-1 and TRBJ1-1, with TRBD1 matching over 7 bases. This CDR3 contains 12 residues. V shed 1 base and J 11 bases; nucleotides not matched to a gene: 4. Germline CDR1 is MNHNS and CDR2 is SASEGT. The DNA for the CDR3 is TGTGCCAGCAGTGAAGAGGGGGCCCGGGCTTTCTTT. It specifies CASSEEGARAFF.

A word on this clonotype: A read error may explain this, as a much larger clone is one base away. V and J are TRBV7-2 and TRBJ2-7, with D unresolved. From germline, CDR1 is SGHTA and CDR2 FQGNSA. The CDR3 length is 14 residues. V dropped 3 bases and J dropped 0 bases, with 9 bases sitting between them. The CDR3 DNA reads TGTGCCAGCAGCTTTGATCCGGGCTCCTACGAGCAGTACTTC. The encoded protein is CASSFDPGSYEQYF.

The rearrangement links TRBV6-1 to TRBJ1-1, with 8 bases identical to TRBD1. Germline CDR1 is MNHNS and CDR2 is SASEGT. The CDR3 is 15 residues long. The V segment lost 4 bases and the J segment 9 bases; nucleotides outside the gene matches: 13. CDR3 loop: CASSGAIQGVPKAFF. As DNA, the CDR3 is TGTGCCAGCAGTGGAGCCATACAGGGGGTCCCTAAAGCTTTCTTT.